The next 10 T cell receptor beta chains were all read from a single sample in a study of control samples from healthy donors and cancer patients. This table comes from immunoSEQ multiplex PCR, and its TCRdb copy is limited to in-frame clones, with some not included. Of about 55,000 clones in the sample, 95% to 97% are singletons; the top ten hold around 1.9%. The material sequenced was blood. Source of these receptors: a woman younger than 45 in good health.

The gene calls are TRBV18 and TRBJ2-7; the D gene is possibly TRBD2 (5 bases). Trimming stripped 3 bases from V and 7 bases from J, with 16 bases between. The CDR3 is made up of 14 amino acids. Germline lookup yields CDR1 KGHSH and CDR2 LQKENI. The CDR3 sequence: CASSPGVTSGEQYF. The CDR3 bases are TGTGCCAGCTCACCGGGCGTCACCTCGGGAGAGCAGTACTTC.

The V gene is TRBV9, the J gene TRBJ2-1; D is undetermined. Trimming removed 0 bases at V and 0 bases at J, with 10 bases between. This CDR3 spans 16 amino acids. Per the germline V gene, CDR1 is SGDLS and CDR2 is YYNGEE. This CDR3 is CASSVVKDSSYNEQFF. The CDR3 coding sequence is TGTGCCAGCAGCGTAGTTAAGGATAGCTCCTACAATGAGCAGTTCTTC. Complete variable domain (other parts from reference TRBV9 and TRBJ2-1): DSGVTQTPKHLITATGQRVTLRCSPRSGDLSVYWYQQSLDQGLQFLIQYYNGEERAKGNILERFSAQQFPDLHSELNLSSLELGDSALYFCASSVVKDSSYNEQFFGPGTRLTVL.

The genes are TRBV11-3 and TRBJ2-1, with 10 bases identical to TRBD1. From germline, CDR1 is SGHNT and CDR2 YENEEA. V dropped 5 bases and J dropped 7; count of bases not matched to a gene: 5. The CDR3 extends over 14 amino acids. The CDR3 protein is CASSPRTGGNEQFF. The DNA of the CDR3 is TGTGCCAGCAGCCCTAGGACAGGGGGAAATGAGCAGTTCTTC.

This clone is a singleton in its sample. CDR3 DNA sequence: TGTGCCAGCAGACCCGGCTCCTTAGTGAGCTCCTACGAGCAGTACTTC. Translation gives CASRPGSLVSSYEQYF. This sequence joins TRBV2 and TRBJ2-7, with D hard to call. The length of the CDR3 is 16 residues. Trimming took 6 bases from V and 0 from J, leaving 18 bases between them. Germline lookup yields CDR1 SNHLY and CDR2 FYNNEI.

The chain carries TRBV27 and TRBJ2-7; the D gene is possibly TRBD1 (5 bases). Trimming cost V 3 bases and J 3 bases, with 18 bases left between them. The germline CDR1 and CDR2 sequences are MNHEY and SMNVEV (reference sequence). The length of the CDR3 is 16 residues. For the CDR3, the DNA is TGTGCCAGCAGTTTTGCTATTGCAGGGAAAGTCTACGAGCAGTACTTC. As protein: CASSFAIAGKVYEQYF.

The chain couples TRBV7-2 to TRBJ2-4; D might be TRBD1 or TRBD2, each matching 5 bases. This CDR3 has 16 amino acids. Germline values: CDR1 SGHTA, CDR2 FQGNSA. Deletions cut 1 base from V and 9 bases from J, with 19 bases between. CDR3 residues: CASSLEPGPKDGIQYF. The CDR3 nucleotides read TGTGCCAGCAGCTTAGAACCGGGACCTAAGGATGGCATTCAGTACTTC.

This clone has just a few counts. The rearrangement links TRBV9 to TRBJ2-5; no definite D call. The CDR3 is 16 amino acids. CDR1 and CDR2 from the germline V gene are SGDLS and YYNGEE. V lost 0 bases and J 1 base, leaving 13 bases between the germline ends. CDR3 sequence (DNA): TGTGCCAGCAGCGTAGAGGATTATGACTTCCAAGAGACCCAGTACTTC. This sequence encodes CASSVEDYDFQETQYF.

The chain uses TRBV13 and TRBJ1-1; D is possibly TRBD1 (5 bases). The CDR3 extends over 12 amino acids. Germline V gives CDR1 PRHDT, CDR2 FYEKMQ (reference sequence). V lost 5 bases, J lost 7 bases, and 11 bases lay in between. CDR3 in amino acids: CASSQQESEAFF. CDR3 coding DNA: TGTGCCAGCAGCCAACAGGAAAGTGAAGCTTTCTTT.

CDR3 region: CASSVDREREQYF. DNA for the CDR3: TGTGCCAGCTCAGTCGACAGGGAGAGGGAGCAGTACTTC. This chain joins TRBV18 and TRBJ2-7; TRBD1 aligns across 7 bases. V lost 5 bases, J lost 7 bases, and 8 bases stayed unmatched. The CDR3 loop spans 13 amino acids. Germline values: CDR1 KGHSH, CDR2 LQKENI.

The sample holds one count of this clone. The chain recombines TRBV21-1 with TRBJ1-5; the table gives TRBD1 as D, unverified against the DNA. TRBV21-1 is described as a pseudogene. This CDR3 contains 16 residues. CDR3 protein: CASSKVQGASNQPQHF. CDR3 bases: TGTGCCAGCAGCAAAGTTCAGGGGGCTAGCAATCAGCCCCAGCATTTT.